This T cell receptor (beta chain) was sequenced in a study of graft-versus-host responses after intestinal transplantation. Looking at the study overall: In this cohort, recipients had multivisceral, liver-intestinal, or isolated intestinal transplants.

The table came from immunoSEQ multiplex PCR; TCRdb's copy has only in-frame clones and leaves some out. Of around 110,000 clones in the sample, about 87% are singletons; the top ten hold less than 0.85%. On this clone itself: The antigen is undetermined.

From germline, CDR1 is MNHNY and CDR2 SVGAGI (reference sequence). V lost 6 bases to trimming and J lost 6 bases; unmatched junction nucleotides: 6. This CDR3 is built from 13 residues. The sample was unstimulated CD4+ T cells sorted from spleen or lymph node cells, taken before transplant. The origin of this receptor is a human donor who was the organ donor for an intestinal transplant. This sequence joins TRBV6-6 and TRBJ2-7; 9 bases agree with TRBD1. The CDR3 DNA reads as TGTGCCAGCAGCGGACAGGGGTATTCCGAGCAGTACTTC. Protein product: CASSGQGYSEQYF.